This T cell receptor beta chain derives from a study of T cells after yellow fever vaccination. Study observations and caveats: A secondary response was less intense yet reached its peak sooner, at day 5 versus 15. Once the booster was given, most primary-vaccination clones reappeared, at about 96% for CD4 and around 90% for CD8.

Ten or more counts support this clonotype. Its antigen is not known. The CDR3 spans 12 residues. Trimming left V 7 bases short and J 5 bases short, with 11 bases between. Germline loops: CDR1 WSHSY, CDR2 SAAADI. In TCRdb, the 5' RACE reads were re-called with MiXCR into one record per CDR3 protein. The profile covers fewer than 450,000 distinct CDR3 sequences, with approximately 3.9% appearing a single time and 20% to 25% taken by the ten largest. The sequence came from a man younger than 35 who received the YFV17D yellow fever vaccine. The chain employs TRBV10-2 and TRBJ1-2, with D hard to call. Here the sequenced sample was PBMCs, taken 5 days after the yellow fever booster vaccination. CDR3 amino acids: CASTTATYGYTF. The CDR3, as DNA: TGCGCCAGCACCACAGCTACGTATGGCTACACCTTC.